The 25 T cell receptor beta chains below were found in one sample sequenced in a study of OX40 agonist ivuxolimab in advanced cancers. The repertoire was sequenced with immunoSEQ multiplex PCR; TCRdb's copy has only in-frame clones and lacks some. The sample has some 70,000 clones; 84% are singletons. The sequencing here drew on CD4+ or CD8+ T cells sorted from blood, taken in a trial of the OX40 agonist ivuxolimab. These receptors were obtained from an adult with an advanced solid tumor such as melanoma, head and neck, liver or kidney cancer.

The chain is built from TRBV5-1 and TRBJ2-1; 7 bases are shared with TRBD1. Germline lookup yields CDR1 SGHRS and CDR2 YFSETQ. This CDR3 spans 14 amino acids. The J segment lost 2 bases and the V segment lost 4 bases, leaving 3 bases of the junction unmatched. The CDR3 loop is CASSTGTAYNEQFF. The DNA of the CDR3 is TGCGCCAGCAGCACCGGGACAGCCTACAATGAGCAGTTCTTC.

This chain connects TRBV9 to TRBJ1-2; a possible D gene is TRBD1 (6 bases). Trimming took 4 bases from V and 2 from J, leaving 12 bases between them. Germline V CDR1 and CDR2: SGDLS, YYNGEE. The CDR3 has 14 amino acids. The CDR3 sequence: CASSTGQYNYGYTF. DNA for the CDR3: TGTGCCAGCAGCACCGGACAGTACAACTATGGCTACACCTTC.

V and J are TRBV7-8 and TRBJ1-2, with no clear D. The ends were cut back, 1 base at V and 1 base at J, with 19 bases in the middle. Germline CDR1 SGHVS, CDR2 FQNEAQ. The CDR3 is 18 residues long. The chain's CDR3 is CASSLVPAALTLNYGYTF. The CDR3 DNA is TGTGCCAGCAGCTTAGTCCCGGCCGCCTTAACACTTAACTATGGCTACACCTTC.

This chain joins TRBV29-1 and TRBJ1-3; no clear D gene. The CDR3 runs to 12 residues. CDR1 is SQVTM and CDR2 is ANQGSEA in the germline V gene. Between the trimmed V and J ends, which lost 3 bases and 2 bases, there was a span of 5 bases. CDR3: CSVEAPGNTIYF. The CDR3 DNA sequence: TGCAGCGTTGAGGCCCCTGGAAACACCATATATTTT.

This chain connects TRBV18 to TRBJ2-3; TRBD2 aligns across 8 bases. The CDR3 extends over 14 amino acids. Unmatched junction bases numbered 4, after V lost 5 bases and J lost 3 bases. Per germline, CDR1 KGHSH and CDR2 LQKENI. DNA for the CDR3: TGTGCCAGCTCAGGCACTAGCGGAACAGATACGCAGTATTTT. It is translated as CASSGTSGTDTQYF.

The chain uses TRBV6-1 and TRBJ1-1; 7 bases line up with TRBD1. Germline CDR1 reads MNHNS; CDR2 reads SASEGT. The V segment lost 5 bases and the J segment 7 bases; nucleotides outside the gene matches: 7. The length of the CDR3 is 13 residues. The CDR3 loop reads CASSQNRGREAFF. The DNA for the CDR3 is TGTGCCAGCAGTCAAAACAGGGGACGTGAAGCTTTCTTT.

The CDR3 DNA is TGTGCCAGCAGGGCTGGGAGCGGGTGGCAACCTAGGACGCAGTATTTT. Translating gives CASRAGSGWQPRTQYF. The chain couples TRBV2 to TRBJ2-3, with D perhaps matching TRBD2 (6 bases). Germline V gene sequence: CDR1 SNHLY, CDR2 FYNNEI. This CDR3 comprises 16 residues. V lost 6 bases to trimming and J lost 9 bases, with 25 bases between them.

As to this clone: The junction departs from the called germline gene at one end, perhaps through a read error. At the DNA level, this CDR3 is encoded by other sequences in the same sample as well. J is TRBJ2-7 and V is TRBV6-5; D possibly matches TRBD1 or TRBD2 (5 bases each). The CDR3 spans 14 residues. Germline assignment: CDR1 MNHEY and CDR2 SVGAGI. CDR3 amino acids: CASSYSGTSYEQYF. The CDR3 region has the DNA TGTGCCAGCAGTTACTCCGGGACCTCCTACGAGCAGTACTTT.

The J gene is TRBJ1-2, the V gene TRBV5-1; tentative D call: TRBD1 (5 bases). Germline CDR1 is SGHRS and CDR2 is YFSETQ. V lost 3 bases and J lost 2, with 11 bases in between. CDR3 size: 14 residues. This CDR3 reads CASSSAGGNYGYTF. DNA for the CDR3: TGCGCCAGCAGCTCTGCCGGGGGGAACTATGGCTACACCTTC.

The chain recombines TRBV29-1 with TRBJ2-3, with a tentative D call TRBD1 (6 bases). This CDR3 comprises 14 residues. The ends were cut back, 8 bases at V and 2 bases at J, with 17 bases in the middle. Germline-derived CDR1 and CDR2 are SQVTM and ANQGSEA. The CDR3 DNA is TGCAGCCTTGGGGTCTCGGGACACACAGATACGCAGTATTTT. It is translated as CSLGVSGHTDTQYF.

The CDR3 protein is CASRPSGPTPDTQYF. The CDR3 DNA reads TGTGCCAGCAGACCGTCGGGACCCACCCCAGATACGCAGTATTTT. The chain links TRBV5-4 to TRBJ2-3; D possibly matches TRBD1 or TRBD2 (5 bases each). Germline-derived CDR1 and CDR2 are SGHNT and YYREEE (reference sequence). V lost 5 bases, J lost 4 bases, and 17 bases lay in between. The CDR3 spans 15 residues. The whole variable domain, remainder taken from reference TRBV5-4 and TRBJ2-3, is ETGVTQSPTHLIKTRGQQVTLRCSSQSGHNTVSWYQQALGQGPQFIFQYYREEENGRGNFPPRFSGLQFPNYSSELNVNALELDDSALYLCASRPSGPTPDTQYFGPGTRLTVL.

Here the CDR3 reads CASSPRGPYEQYF. CDR3 coding DNA: TGTGCCAGCAGCCCCAGGGGCCCATACGAGCAGTACTTC. This chain links TRBV7-2 with TRBJ2-5, with a possible D match to TRBD1 (6 bases). The J call may be incorrect, as the DNA end agrees better with TRBJ2-7. Germline-derived CDR1 and CDR2 are SGHTA and FQGNSA. CDR3 length equals 13 residues.

This chain uses TRBV5-1 with TRBJ2-3, with 10 bases that match TRBD1. Looked up from germline, CDR1 is SGHRS and CDR2 is YFSETQ. The trim removed 0 bases at V and 6 bases at J, leaving 7 bases unmatched. CDR3 length equals 16 residues. Here the CDR3 reads CASSLGDRGSWDTQYF. The CDR3 DNA reads as TGCGCCAGCAGCTTGGGGGACAGGGGTAGTTGGGATACGCAGTATTTT.

This clone appeared once. The J gene is TRBJ2-4, the V gene TRBV1; the table's TRBD2 call for D was not verified on the DNA. TRBV1 corresponds to a pseudogene. This CDR3 is 17 amino acids long. The CDR3 loop reads CTSSQVPSSLAKNIQYF. As DNA, the CDR3 is TGCACCAGCAGCCAAGTTCCTAGCTCCTTAGCCAAAAACATTCAGTACTTC.

The gene calls are TRBV7-2 and TRBJ1-2; the D is unclear. Trimming removed 1 base from V and 2 bases from J, with 11 bases in between. The CDR3 covers 15 residues. CDR1 is SGHTA and CDR2 is FQGNSA in the germline V gene. This CDR3 is CASSLVGRANYGYTF. CDR3 sequence (DNA): TGTGCCAGCAGCTTAGTGGGGAGGGCCAACTATGGCTACACCTTC.

The chain is built from TRBV18 and TRBJ1-5; D gene uncertain. This CDR3 has 17 amino acids. Germline values: CDR1 KGHSH, CDR2 LQKENI. The V end was cut by 2 bases, the J end by 4 bases, with 18 bases between. CDR3 protein: CASSPTGSSGINQPQHF. Written as DNA, the CDR3 is TGTGCCAGCTCACCAACGGGTAGTTCTGGAATTAATCAGCCCCAGCATTTT.

The chain joins TRBV28 to TRBJ1-3; 7 bases are shared with TRBD1. The V gene end was trimmed by 7 bases and the J gene end by 4 bases; junction bases not matched to a gene: 4. The length of the CDR3 is 13 residues. CDR1 is MDHEN and CDR2 is SYDVKM in the germline V gene. CDR3 loop: CASIRTGGNTIYF. In DNA, the CDR3 is TGTGCCAGCATCAGGACAGGAGGAAACACCATATATTTT.

V usage is TRBV28 and J usage is TRBJ1-1; D call uncertain. The CDR3 is 14 residues long. Trimming removed 7 bases at V and 3 bases at J, with 15 bases between. Germline values: CDR1 MDHEN, CDR2 SYDVKM. The CDR3 reads CASIGPLADTEAFF. The DNA of the CDR3 is TGTGCCAGCATAGGCCCCCTGGCGGACACTGAAGCTTTCTTT.

This clone was seen only once. The chain recombines TRBV4-2 with TRBJ1-2; 8 bases align to TRBD1. J was trimmed by 5 bases and V by 0 bases; bases with no gene match: 14. CDR1 and CDR2 from the germline V gene are LGHNA and YNFKEQ. The CDR3 has 18 amino acids. The CDR3 here is CASSQEQGGPHAGYGYTF. CDR3 sequence (DNA): TGTGCCAGCAGCCAAGAACAGGGGGGACCCCACGCCGGGTATGGCTACACCTTC.

This clone has a handful of counts. This chain uses TRBV9 with TRBJ2-3; D unclear. The CDR3 totals 12 residues. Trimming cost V 7 bases and J 4 bases, with 10 bases left between them. Germline CDR1 is SGDLS and CDR2 is YYNGEE. DNA of the CDR3: TGTGCCAGCGGAAAGAGCGCAGATACGCAGTATTTT. Residues: CASGKSADTQYF. Full variable domain (rest looked up from reference TRBV9 and TRBJ2-3): DSGVTQTPKHLITATGQRVTLRCSPRSGDLSVYWYQQSLDQGLQFLIQYYNGEERAKGNILERFSAQQFPDLHSELNLSSLELGDSALYFCASGKSADTQYFGPGTRLTVL.

The CDR3 spells CAWSVYKDSEAFF. CDR3 in DNA: TGTGCCTGGAGTGTATATAAGGATTCTGAAGCTTTCTTT. J is TRBJ1-1 and V is TRBV30; D unresolved. V dropped 0 bases and J dropped 6 bases, with 11 bases sitting between them. The CDR3 contains 13 residues. Germline values: CDR1 GTSNPN, CDR2 SVGIG (reference sequence).

The chain uses TRBV29-1 and TRBJ1-2, with 8 bases fitting TRBD1. Germline CDR1 reads SQVTM; CDR2 reads ANQGSEA. This CDR3 contains 13 residues. Trimming at V came to 3 bases and at J to 6 bases, leaving 6 bases not matched to a gene. DNA of the CDR3: TGCAGCGTTGATCTCCAGGGGGCGCATGGCTACACCTTC. Translation: CSVDLQGAHGYTF.

The chain is built from TRBV5-1 and TRBJ2-3; 15 nucleotides agree with TRBD2. V lost 1 base, J lost 0 bases, and 3 bases stayed unmatched. Per the germline V gene, CDR1 is SGHRS and CDR2 is YFSETQ. The CDR3 has 18 residues. The CDR3 spells CASSLRTSGRASTDTQYF. The DNA of the CDR3 is TGCGCCAGCAGCTTGAGGACTAGCGGGAGGGCTAGCACAGATACGCAGTATTTT.

The chain recombines TRBV9 with TRBJ2-2; 7 bases agree with TRBD1. The CDR3 totals 16 residues. Germline CDR1 reads SGDLS; CDR2 reads YYNGEE. After removal of 0 bases from V and 2 bases from J, the junction contained 4 bases not matched to a gene. DNA for the CDR3: TGTGCCAGCAGCGTAGTCTGGACAGGCAACACCGGGGAGCTGTTTTTT. Translated: CASSVVWTGNTGELFF.

The chain has TRBV6-5 and TRBJ2-7; TRBD1 is a possible D gene (6 bases). This CDR3 region has 13 residues. Trimming removed 7 bases at V and 2 bases at J, with 12 bases between. The germline gives CDR1 MNHEY, CDR2 SVGAGI. The CDR3 sequence is CASKMTGTYEQYF. In nucleotides, the CDR3 is TGTGCCAGCAAGATGACAGGCACCTACGAGCAGTACTTC.